The following is a TCR beta chain sequence with its context. The antigen is unknown. Treatment indicated: oral pan-JAK inhibitor, 5-10 mg twice daily. J gave up 8 bases and V 1 base, and 2 bases lay outside the gene matches. The CDR3 spans 13 residues. Germline V gives CDR1 SGHRS, CDR2 YFSETQ. RNA extraction was followed by reverse transcription into cDNA, which acted as the sequencing template. TCRdb's table, derived via immunoSEQ multiplex PCR, lists solely in-frame clones and lacks some. Among 150,000 to 200,000 clones listed, about three fifths were seen once. This sample is part of a study of CD8+ T cells in alopecia areata. The overall study: Patients in the treated group were given tofacitinib by mouth, 5 to 10 mg twice a day.

General study points: Administration of tofacitinib significantly diminished scalp clonality and expanded CD8+ clones within the top 100.

The material sequenced was CD8+ T cells sorted from blood, taken at week 24, from a patient treated with tofacitinib. This chain connects TRBV5-1 to TRBJ1-4; 7 positions match TRBD1. The TCR comes from a human donor with alopecia areata. The CDR3 DNA follows: TGCGCCAGCAGCTTGTGGACAGGCGAAAAACTGTTTTTT. Translated, it gives CASSLWTGEKLFF.